The source of this T cell receptor beta chain is a study of blood T cell repertoires in COVID-19. Study context: Some COVID-19 samples were acute and others convalescent; all came from the United States, Italy and Spain. T cells, B-cell-depleted T cells, or PBMCs provided the cDNA or gDNA that served as material.

The count of this clone is one. Study processing details: Nucleated cell counts were estimated from reference gene primer amplification. Assay: immunoSEQ multiplex PCR; the TCRdb copy retains only in-frame clones and omits some. V and J calls and clone size are copied from that table; D and trimming were computed from the DNA. The data contain 310,000 or so clones, roughly 90% of them singletons. J gave up 2 bases and V 8 bases, and 8 bases lay outside the gene matches. The CDR3 loop spans 15 amino acids. Germline V lookup: CDR1 SNHLY, CDR2 FYNNEI. The clonotype was recovered from a man between 18 and 29 years old who had recovered from COVID-19. V is TRBV2 and J is TRBJ2-2; 7 bases are a match to TRBD1. Sequencing was performed on peripheral blood. CDR3 amino acids: CASQTGRPNTGELFF. In nucleotides, the CDR3 is TGTGCCAGCCAGACAGGGCGTCCCAACACCGGGGAGCTGTTTTTT.